The T cell receptor (beta chain) under discussion was sequenced for a study of blood T cell repertoires in COVID-19. The CDR3 is made up of 12 amino acids. Germline loops: CDR1 MDHEN, CDR2 SYDVKM. Trimming cost V 7 bases and J 1 base, with 7 bases left between them. Sequencing was performed with immunoSEQ multiplex PCR; in TCRdb, only in-frame clones are kept and a portion is missing. Here the sample spans roughly 96,000 clones, roughly 87% being singletons. The chain employs TRBV28 and TRBJ2-5; no clear D. The TCR sequence derives from an elderly man with acute or convalescent COVID-19. Sequencing was carried out using peripheral blood. The CDR3: CASTQSQETQYF. The CDR3 DNA reads as TGTGCCAGCACCCAATCCCAAGAGACCCAGTACTTC. The whole variable domain, remainder taken from reference TRBV28 and TRBJ2-5, is DVKVTQSSRYLVKRTGEKVFLECVQDMDHENMFWYRQDPGLGLRLIYFSYDVKMKEKGDIPEGYSVSREKKERFSLILESASTNQTSMYLCASTQSQETQYFGPGTRLLVL.